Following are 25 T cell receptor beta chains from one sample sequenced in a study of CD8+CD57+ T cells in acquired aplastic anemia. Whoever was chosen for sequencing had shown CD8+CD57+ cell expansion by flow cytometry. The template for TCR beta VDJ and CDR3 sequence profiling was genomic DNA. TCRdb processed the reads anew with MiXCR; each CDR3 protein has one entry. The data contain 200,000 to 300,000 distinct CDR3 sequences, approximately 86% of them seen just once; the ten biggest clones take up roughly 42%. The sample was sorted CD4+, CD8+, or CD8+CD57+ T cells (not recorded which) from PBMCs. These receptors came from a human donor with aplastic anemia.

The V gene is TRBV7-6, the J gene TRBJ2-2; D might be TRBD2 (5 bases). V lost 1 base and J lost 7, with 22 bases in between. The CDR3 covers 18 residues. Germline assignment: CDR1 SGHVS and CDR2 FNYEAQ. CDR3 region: CASSLVSTGGCYDGELFF. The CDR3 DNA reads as TGTGCCAGCAGCTTAGTCAGTACGGGCGGGTGCTACGACGGGGAGCTGTTTTTT.

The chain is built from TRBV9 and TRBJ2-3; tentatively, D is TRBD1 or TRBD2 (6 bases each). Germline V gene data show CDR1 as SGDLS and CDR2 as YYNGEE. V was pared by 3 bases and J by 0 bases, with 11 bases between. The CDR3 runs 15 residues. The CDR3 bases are TGTGCCAGCAGCGGGGGGGCGGCGAGCACAGATACGCAGTATTTT. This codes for CASSGGAASTDTQYF.

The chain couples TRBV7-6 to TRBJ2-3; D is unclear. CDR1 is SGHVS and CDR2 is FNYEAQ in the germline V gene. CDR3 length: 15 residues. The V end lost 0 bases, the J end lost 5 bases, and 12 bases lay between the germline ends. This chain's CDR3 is CASSLANSRKDTQYF. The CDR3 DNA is TGTGCCAGCAGCTTAGCCAACAGCAGAAAAGATACGCAGTATTTT. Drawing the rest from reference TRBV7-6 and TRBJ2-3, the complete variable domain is GAGVSQSPRYKVTKRGQDVALRCDPISGHVSLYWYRQALGQGPEFLTYFNYEAQQDKSGLPNDRFSAERPEGSISTLTIQRTEQRDSAMYRCASSLANSRKDTQYFGPGTRLTVL.

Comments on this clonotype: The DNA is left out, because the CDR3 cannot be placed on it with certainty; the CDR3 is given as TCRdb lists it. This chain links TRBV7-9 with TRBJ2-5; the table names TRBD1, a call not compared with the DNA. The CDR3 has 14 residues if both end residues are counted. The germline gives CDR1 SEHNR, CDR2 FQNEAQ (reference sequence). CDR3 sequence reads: CASSTTAGTQYFEF.

CDR3 DNA: TGTGCCAGCAGCTTAGGCGGGGGCTCGGTCTATACCTACTACTTC. It encodes CASSLGGGSVYTYYF. V and J are TRBV7-2 and TRBJ2-5; tentatively, D is TRBD2 (7 bases). CDR1 and CDR2 from the germline V gene are SGHTA and FQGNSA. With 1 base removed from V and 14 bases from J, the gap between germline ends came to 23 bases. The CDR3 is made up of 15 amino acids.

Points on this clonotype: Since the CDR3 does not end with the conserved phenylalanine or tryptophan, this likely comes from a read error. The CDR3 spells CASRDGRRGTQYE. The CDR3 nucleotides read TGTGCCAGCAGGGATGGGAGAAGAGGGACGCAGTATGAG. This chain joins TRBV7-9 and TRBJ2-3, with D perhaps TRBD2 (5 bases). Germline V CDR1 and CDR2: SEHNR, FQNEAQ (reference sequence). V was trimmed by 6 bases and J by 9 bases, leaving 16 bases between them. CDR3 length: 13 amino acids.

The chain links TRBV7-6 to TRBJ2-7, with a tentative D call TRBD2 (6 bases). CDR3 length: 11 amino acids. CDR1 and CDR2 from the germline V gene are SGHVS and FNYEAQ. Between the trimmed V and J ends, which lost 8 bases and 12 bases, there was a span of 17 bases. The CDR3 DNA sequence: TGTGCCAGCTATGGGGGGACGGTCGCGTACGTC. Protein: CASYGGTVAYV.

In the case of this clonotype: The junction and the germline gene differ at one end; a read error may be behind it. The CDR3 region is CATTRYGCPF. In nucleotides, the CDR3 is TGTGCCACCACCAGGTATGGCTGCCCCTTC. The gene calls are TRBV15 and TRBJ1-2; D is undetermined. CDR1 and CDR2 from the germline V gene are LNHNV and YYDKDF (reference sequence). This CDR3 region has 10 residues.

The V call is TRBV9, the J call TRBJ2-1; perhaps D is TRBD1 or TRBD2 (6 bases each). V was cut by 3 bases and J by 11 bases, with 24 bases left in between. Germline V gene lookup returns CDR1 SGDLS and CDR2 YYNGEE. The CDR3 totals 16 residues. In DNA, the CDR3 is TGTGCCAGCAGCGAGGGGGGAGGAAACACTGAGGATCAGCAGTTCTTC. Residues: CASSEGGGNTEDQQFF. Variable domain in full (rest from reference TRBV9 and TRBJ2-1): DSGVTQTPKHLITATGQRVTLRCSPRSGDLSVYWYQQSLDQGLQFLIQYYNGEERAKGNILERFSAQQFPDLHSELNLSSLELGDSALYFCASSEGGGNTEDQQFFGPGTRLTVL.

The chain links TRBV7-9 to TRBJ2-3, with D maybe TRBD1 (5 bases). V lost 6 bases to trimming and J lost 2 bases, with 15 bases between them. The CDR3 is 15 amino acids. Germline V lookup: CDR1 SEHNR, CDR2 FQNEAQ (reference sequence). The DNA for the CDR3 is TGTGCCAGCAGTTTACCGTGGGGCTTCACAGATACGCAGTATTTT. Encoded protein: CASSLPWGFTDTQYF.

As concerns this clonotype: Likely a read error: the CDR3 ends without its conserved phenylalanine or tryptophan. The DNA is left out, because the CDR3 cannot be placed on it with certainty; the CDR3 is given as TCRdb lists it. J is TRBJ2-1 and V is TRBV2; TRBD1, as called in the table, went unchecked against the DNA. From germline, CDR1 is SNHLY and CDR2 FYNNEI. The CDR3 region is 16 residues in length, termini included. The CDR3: CASSDGGRDTQDVQLV.

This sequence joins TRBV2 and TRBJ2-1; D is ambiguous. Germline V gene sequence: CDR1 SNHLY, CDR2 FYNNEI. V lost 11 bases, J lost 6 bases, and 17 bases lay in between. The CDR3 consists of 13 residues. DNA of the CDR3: TGTGCCCCCCGTGATGGGCGGTTCAATGAGCAGTTCTTC. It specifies CAPRDGRFNEQFF.

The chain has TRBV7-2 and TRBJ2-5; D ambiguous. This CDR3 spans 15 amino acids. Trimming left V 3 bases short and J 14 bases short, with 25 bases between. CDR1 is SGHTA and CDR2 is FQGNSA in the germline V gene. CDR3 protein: CASSLAGRADDGYYF. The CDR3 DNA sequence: TGTGCCAGCAGCTTGGCAGGACGCGCGGACGATGGCTACTACTTC. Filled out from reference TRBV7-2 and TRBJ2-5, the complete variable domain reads GAGVSQSPSNKVTEKGKDVELRCDPISGHTALYWYRQSLGQGLEFLIYFQGNSAPDKSGLPSDRFSAERTGGSVSTLTIQRTQQEDSAVYLCASSLAGRADDGYYFGPGTRLLVL.

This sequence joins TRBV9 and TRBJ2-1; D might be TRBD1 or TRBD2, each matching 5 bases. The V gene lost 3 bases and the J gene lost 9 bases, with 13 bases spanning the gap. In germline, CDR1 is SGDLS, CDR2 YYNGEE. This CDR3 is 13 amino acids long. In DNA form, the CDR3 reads TGTGCCAGCAGCGGAGGGTGGGGGACTGAGCAGTTCTTC. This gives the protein CASSGGWGTEQFF.

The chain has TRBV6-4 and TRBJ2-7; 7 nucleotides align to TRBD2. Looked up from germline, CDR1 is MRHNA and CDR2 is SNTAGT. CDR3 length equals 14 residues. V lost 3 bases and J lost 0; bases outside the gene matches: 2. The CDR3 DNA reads TGTGCCAGCAGTGAGCGGGGGTCCTCCTACGAGCAGTACTTC. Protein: CASSERGSSYEQYF.

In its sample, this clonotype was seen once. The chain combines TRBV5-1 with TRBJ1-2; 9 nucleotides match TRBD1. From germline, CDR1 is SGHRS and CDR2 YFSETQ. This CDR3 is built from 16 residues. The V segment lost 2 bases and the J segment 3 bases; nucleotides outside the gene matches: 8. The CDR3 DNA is TGCGCCAGCAGCTTAACGGGACAGGGCTTGGACTATGGCTACACCTTC. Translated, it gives CASSLTGQGLDYGYTF.

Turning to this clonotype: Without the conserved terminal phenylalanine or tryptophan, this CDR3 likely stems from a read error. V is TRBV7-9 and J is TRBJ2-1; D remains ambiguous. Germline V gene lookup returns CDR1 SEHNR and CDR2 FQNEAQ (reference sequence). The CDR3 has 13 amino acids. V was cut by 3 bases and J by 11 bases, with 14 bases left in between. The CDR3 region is CASSFRLLRKQFP. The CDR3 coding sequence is TGTGCCAGCAGCTTCAGGCTGTTAAGGAAGCAGTTCCCT.

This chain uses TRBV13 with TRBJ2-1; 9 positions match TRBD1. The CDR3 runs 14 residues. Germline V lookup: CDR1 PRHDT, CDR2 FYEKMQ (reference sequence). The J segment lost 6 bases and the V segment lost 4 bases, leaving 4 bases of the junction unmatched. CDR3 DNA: TGTGCCAGCAGCTCAGTACAGGGGGCCAATGAGCAGTTCTTC. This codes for CASSSVQGANEQFF.

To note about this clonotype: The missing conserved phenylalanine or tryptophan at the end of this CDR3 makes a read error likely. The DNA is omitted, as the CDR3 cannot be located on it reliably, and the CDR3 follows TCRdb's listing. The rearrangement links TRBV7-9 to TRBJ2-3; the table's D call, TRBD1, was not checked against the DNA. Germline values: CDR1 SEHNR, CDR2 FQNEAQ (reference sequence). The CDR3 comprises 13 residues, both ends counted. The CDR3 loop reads CASSSGRGETHPS.

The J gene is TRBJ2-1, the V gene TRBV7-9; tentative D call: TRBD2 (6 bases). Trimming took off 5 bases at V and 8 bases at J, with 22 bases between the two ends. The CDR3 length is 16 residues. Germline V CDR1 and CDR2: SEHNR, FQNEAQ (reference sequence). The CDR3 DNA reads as TGTGCCAGCAGCCATCAAGGCAGAAGCGGGCAGGATGAGCAGTTCTTC. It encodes CASSHQGRSGQDEQFF.

CDR3 sequence: CASSFPGKGGGEYF. For the CDR3, the DNA is TGTGCCAGCAGCTTCCCGGGGAAGGGAGGCGGGGAGTACTTC. The genes are TRBV7-9 and TRBJ2-7, with a weak D call TRBD2 (6 bases). V gave up 3 bases and J gave up 11 bases, with 20 bases separating them. Germline loops: CDR1 SEHNR, CDR2 FQNEAQ (reference sequence). CDR3 length equals 14 residues.

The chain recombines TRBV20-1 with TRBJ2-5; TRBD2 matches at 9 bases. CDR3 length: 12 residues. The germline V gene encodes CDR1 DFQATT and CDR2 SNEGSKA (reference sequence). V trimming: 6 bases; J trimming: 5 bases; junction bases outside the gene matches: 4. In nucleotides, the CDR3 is TGCAGTGCCCCGGCGGGGGGGGAGACCCAGTACTTC. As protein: CSAPAGGETQYF.

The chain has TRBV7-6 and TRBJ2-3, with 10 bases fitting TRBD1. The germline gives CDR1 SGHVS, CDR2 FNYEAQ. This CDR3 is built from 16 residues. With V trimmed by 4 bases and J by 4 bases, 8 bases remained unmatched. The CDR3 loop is CASSSDRGGGADTQYF. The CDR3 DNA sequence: TGTGCCAGCAGCTCGGACAGGGGGGGTGGGGCAGATACGCAGTATTTT.

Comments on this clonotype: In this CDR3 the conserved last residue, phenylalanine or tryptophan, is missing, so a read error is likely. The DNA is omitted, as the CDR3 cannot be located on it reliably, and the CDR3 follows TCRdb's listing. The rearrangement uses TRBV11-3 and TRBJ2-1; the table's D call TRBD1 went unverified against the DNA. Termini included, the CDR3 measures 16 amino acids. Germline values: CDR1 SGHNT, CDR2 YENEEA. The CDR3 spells CASSLDLTGNTEAFFV.

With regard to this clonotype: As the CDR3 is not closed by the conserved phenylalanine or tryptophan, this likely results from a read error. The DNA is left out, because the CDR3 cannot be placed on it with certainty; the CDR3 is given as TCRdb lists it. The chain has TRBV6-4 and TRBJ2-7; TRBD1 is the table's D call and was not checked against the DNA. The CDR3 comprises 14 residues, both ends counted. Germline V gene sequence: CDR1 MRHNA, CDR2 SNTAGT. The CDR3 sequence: CATRQGHNSPDHFC.